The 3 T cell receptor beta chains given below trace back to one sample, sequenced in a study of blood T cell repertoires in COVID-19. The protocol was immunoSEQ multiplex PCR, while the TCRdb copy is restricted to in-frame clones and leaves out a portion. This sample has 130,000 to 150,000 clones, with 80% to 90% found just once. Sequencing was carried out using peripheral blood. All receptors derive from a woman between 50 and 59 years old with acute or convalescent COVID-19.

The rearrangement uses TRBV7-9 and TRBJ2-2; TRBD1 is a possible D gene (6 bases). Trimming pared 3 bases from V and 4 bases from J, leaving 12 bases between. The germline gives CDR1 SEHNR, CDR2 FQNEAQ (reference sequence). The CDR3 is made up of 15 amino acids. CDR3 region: CASSFRQGSTGELFF. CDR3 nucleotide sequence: TGTGCCAGCAGCTTCAGGCAGGGGAGCACCGGGGAGCTGTTTTTT.

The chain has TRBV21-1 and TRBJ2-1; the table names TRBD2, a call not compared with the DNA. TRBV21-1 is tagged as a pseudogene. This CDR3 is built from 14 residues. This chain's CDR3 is CASSTPSGRNEQFF. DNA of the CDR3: TGTGCCAGCAGCACCCCCAGCGGTCGCAATGAGCAGTTCTTC.

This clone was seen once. CDR3 bases: TGCGCCAGCAGTGAGACGACAGGGGTGAACACTGAAGCTTTCTTT. Translating gives CASSETTGVNTEAFF. The gene calls are TRBV10-1 and TRBJ1-1, with TRBD1 matching 8 bases. Trimming removed 2 bases from V and 0 bases from J; junction bases left unmatched: 2. Germline V gene sequence: CDR1 WNHNN, CDR2 SYGVQD (reference sequence). CDR3 size: 15 residues.